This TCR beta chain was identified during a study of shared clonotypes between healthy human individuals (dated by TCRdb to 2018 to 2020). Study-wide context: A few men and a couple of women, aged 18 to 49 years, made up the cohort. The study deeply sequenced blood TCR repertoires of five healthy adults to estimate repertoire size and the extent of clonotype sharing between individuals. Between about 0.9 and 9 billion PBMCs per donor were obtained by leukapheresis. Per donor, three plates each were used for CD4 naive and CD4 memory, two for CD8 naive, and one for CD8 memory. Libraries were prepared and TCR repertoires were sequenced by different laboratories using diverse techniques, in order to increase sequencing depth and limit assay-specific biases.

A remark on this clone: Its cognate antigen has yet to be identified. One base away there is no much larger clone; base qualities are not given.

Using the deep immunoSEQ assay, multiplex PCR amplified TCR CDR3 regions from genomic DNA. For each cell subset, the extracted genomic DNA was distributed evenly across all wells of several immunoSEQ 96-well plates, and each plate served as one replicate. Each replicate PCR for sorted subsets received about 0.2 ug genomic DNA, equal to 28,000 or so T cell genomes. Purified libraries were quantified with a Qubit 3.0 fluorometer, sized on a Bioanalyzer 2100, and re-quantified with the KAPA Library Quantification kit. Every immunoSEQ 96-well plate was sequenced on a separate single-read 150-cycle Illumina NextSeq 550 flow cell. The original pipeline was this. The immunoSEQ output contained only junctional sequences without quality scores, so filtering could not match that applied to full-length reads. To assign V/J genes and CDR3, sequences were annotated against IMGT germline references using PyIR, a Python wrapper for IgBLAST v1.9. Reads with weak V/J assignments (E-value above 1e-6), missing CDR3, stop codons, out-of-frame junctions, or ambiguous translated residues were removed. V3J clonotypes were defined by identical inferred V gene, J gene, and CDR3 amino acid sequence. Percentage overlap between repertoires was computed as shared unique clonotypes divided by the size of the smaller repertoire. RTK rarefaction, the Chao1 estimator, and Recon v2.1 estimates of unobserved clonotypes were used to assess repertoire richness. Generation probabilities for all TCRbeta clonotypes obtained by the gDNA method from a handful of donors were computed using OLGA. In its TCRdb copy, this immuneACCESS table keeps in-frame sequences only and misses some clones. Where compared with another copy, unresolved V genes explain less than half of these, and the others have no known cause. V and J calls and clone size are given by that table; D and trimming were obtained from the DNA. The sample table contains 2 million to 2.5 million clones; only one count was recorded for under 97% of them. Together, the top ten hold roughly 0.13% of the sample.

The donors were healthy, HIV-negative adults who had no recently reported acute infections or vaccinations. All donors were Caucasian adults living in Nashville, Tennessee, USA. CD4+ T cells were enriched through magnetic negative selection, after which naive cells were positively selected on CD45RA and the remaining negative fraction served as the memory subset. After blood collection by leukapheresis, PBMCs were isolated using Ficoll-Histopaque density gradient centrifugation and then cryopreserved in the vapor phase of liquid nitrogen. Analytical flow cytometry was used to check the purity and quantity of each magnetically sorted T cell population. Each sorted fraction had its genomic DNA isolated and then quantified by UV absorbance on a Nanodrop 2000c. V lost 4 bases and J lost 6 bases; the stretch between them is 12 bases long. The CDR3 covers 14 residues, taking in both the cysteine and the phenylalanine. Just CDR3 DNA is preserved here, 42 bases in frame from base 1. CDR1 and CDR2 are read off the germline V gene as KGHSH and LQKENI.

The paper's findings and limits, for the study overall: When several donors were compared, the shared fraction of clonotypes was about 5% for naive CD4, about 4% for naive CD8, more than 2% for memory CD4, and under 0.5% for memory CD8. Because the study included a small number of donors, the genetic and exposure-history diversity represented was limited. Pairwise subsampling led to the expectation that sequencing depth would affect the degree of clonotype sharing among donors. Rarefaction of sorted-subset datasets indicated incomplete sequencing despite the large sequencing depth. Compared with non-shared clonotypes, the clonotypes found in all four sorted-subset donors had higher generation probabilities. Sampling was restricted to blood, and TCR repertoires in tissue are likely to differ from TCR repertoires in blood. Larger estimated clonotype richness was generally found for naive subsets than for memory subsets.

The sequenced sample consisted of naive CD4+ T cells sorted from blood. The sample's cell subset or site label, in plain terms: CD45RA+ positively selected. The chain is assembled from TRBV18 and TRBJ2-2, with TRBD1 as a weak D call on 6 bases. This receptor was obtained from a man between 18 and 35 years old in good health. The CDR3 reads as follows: CASSLQGMAGELFF. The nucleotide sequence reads TGTGCCAGCTCACTACAGGGAATGGCCGGGGAGCTGTTTTTT.